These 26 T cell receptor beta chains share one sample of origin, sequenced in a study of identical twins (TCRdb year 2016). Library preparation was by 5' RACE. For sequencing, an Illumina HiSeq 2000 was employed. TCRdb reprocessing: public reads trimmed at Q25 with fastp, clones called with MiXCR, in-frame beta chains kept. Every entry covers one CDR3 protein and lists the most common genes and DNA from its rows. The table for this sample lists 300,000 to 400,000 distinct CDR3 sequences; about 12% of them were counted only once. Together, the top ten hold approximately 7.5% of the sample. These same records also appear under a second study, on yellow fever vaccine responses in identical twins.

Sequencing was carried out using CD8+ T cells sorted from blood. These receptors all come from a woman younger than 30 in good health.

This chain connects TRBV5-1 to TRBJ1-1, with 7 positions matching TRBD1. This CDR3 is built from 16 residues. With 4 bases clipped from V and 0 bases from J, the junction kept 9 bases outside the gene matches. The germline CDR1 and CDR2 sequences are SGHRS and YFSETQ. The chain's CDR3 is CASSTRTGVVNTEAFF. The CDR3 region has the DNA TGCGCCAGCAGCACGCGGACAGGTGTCGTGAACACTGAAGCTTTCTTT.

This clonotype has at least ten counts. CDR3 coding DNA: TGCAGCGTTGAATCGGGACAGGGGAACACTGAAGCTTTCTTT. Residues: CSVESGQGNTEAFF. V is TRBV29-1 and J is TRBJ1-1, with 9 bases identical to TRBD1. The CDR3 is 14 residues long. The germline CDR1 and CDR2 sequences are SQVTM and ANQGSEA. The V segment lost 2 bases and the J segment 1 base; nucleotides outside the gene matches: 2.

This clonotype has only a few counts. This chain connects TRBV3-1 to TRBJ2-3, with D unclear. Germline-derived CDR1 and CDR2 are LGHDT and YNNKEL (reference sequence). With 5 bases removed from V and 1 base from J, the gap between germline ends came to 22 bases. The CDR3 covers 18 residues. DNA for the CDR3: TGTGCCAGCAGCTCCGTCTGGCCTACGGAAGGCGGCACAGATACGCAGTATTTT. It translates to CASSSVWPTEGGTDTQYF.

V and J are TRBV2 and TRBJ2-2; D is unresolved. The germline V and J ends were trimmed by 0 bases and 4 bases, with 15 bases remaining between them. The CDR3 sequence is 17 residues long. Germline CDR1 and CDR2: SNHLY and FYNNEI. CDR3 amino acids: CASSEAPRVGPTGELFF. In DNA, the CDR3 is TGTGCCAGCAGTGAAGCACCCCGGGTCGGCCCCACCGGGGAGCTGTTTTTT. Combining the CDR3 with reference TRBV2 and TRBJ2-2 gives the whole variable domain EPEVTQTPSHQVTQMGQEVILRCVPISNHLYFYWYRQILGQKVEFLVSFYNNEISEKSEIFDDQFSVERPDGSNFTLKIRSTKLEDSAMYFCASSEAPRVGPTGELFFGEGSRLTVL.

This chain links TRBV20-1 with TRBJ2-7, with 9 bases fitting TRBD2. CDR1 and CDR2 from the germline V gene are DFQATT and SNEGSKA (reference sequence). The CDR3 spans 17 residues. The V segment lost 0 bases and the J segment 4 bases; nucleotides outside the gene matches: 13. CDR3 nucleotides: TGCAGTGCTAGAGATTTGGGCGGGAGGGCCTTGGTTTACGAGCAGTACTTC. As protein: CSARDLGGRALVYEQYF.

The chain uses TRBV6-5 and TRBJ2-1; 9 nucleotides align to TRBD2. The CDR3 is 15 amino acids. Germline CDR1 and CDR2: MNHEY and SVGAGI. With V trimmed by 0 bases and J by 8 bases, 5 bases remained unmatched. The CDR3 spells CASSYSGGGVYEQFF. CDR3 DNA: TGTGCCAGCAGTTACTCTGGCGGGGGGGTCTATGAGCAGTTCTTC.

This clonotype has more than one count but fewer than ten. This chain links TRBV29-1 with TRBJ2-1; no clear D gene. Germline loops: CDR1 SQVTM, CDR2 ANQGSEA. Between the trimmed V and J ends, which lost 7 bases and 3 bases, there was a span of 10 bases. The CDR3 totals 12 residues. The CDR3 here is CSAGRDYNEQFF. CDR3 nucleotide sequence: TGCAGCGCCGGCAGAGACTACAATGAGCAGTTCTTC.

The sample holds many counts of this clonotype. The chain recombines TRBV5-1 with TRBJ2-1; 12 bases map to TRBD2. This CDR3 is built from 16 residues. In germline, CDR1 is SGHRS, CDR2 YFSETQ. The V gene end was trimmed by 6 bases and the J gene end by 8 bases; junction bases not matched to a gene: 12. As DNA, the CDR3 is TGCGCCAGCACCCTCCGAGTACTAGCGGGAGGAGATGAGCAGTTCTTC. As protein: CASTLRVLAGGDEQFF. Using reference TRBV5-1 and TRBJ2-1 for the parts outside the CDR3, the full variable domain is KAGVTQTPRYLIKTRGQQVTLSCSPISGHRSVSWYQQTPGQGLQFLFEYFSETQRNKGNFPGRFSGRQFSNSRSEMNVSTLELGDSALYLCASTLRVLAGGDEQFFGPGTRLTVL.

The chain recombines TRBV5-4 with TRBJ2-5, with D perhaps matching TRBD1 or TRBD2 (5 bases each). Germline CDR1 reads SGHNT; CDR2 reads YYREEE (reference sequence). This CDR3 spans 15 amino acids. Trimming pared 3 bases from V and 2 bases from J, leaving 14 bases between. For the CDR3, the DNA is TGTGCCAGCAGCTCGGAGTGGGGGTTACAAGAGACCCAGTACTTC. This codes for CASSSEWGLQETQYF. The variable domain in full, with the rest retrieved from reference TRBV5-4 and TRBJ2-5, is ETGVTQSPTHLIKTRGQQVTLRCSSQSGHNTVSWYQQALGQGPQFIFQYYREEENGRGNFPPRFSGLQFPNYSSELNVNALELDDSALYLCASSSEWGLQETQYFGPGTRLLVL.

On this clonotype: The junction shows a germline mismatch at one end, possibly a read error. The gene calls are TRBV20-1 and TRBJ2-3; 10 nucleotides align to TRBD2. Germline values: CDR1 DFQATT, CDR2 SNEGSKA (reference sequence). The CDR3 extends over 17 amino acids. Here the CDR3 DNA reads TGCTGTGCTAGACTTCAGGGGACTAGCGTTAGCACAGATACGCAGTATTTT. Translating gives CCARLQGTSVSTDTQYF.

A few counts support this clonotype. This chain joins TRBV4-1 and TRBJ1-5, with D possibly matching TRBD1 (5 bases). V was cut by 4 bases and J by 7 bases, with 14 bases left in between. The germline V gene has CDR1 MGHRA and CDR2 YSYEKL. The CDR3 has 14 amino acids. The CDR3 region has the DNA TGCGCCAGCAGCCTATGGACATTGGGGCAGCCCCAGCATTTT. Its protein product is CASSLWTLGQPQHF.

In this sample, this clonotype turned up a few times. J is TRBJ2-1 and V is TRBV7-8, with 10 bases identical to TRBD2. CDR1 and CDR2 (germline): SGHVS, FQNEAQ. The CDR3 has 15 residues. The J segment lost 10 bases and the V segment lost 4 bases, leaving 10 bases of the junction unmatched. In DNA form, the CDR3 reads TGTGCCAGCAGCTATGCACTAGCGGGACTAAAAGAGCAGTTCTTC. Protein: CASSYALAGLKEQFF.

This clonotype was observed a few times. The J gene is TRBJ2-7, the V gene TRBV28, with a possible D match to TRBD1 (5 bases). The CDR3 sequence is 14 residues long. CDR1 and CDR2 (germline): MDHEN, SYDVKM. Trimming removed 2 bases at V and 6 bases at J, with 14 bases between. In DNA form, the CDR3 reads TGTGCCAGCAGTTTAACGGACATCGTCGGCGAGCAGTACTTC. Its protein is CASSLTDIVGEQYF.

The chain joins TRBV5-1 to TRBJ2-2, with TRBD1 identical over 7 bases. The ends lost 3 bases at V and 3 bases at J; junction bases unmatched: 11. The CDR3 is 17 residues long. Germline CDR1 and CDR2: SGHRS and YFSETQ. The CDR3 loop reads CASSWDSSGQYTGELFF. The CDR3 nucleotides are TGCGCCAGCAGCTGGGACAGTTCGGGGCAGTACACCGGGGAGCTGTTTTTT.

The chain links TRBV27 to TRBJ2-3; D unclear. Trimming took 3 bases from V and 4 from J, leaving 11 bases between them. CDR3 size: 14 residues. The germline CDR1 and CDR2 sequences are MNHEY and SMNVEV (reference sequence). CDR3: CASSLGSSADTQYF. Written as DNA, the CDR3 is TGTGCCAGCAGTTTGGGCAGCTCGGCAGATACGCAGTATTTT.

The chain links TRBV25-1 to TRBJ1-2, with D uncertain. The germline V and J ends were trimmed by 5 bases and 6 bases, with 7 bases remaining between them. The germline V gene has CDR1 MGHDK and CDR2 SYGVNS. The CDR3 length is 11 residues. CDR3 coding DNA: TGTGCCAGCAGTTCCGGGGATGGCTACACCTTC. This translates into CASSSGDGYTF.

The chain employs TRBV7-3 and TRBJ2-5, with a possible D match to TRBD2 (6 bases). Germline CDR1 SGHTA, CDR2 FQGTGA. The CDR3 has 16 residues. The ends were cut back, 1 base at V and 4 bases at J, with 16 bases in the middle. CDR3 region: CASSLNPGLKGETQYF. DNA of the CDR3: TGTGCCAGCAGCTTAAACCCGGGACTCAAGGGAGAGACCCAGTACTTC.

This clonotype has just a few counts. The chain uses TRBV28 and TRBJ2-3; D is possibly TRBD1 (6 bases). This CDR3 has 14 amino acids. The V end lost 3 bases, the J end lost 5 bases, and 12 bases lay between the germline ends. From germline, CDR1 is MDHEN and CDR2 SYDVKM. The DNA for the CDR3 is TGTGCCAGCAGTTTTTTGGGGGCAGGAGATACGCAGTATTTT. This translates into CASSFLGAGDTQYF.

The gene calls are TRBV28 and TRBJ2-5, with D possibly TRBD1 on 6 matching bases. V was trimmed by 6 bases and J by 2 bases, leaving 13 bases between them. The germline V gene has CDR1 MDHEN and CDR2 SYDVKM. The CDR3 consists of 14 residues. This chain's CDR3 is CASSIPQGQETQYF. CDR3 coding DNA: TGTGCCAGCAGCATACCACAGGGACAAGAGACCCAGTACTTC.

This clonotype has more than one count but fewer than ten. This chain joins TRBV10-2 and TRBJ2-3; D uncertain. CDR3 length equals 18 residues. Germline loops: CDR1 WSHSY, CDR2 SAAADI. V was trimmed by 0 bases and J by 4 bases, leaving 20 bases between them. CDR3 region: CASSESTVDRRNADTQYF. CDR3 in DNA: TGCGCCAGCAGTGAGTCGACTGTAGATCGCCGGAACGCAGATACGCAGTATTTT.

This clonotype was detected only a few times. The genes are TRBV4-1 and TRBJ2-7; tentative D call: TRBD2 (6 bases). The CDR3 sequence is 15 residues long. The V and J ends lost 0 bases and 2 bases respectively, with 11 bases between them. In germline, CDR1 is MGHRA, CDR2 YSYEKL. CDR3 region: CASSQEDTSTYEQYF. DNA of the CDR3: TGCGCCAGCAGCCAAGAAGATACTAGCACCTACGAGCAGTACTTC.

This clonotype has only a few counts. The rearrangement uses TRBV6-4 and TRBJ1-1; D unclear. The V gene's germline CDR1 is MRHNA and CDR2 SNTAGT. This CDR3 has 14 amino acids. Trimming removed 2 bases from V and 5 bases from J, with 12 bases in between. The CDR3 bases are TGTGCCAGCAGTGACGGGGAGGGTGGAACTGAAGCTTTCTTT. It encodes CASSDGEGGTEAFF.

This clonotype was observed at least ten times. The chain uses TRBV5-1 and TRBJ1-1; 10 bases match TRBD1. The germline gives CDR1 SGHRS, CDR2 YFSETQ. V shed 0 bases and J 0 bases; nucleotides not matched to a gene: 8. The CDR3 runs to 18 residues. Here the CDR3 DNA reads TGCGCCAGCAGCTTGGAGATTCGGACAGGGGGAATGAACACTGAAGCTTTCTTT. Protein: CASSLEIRTGGMNTEAFF.

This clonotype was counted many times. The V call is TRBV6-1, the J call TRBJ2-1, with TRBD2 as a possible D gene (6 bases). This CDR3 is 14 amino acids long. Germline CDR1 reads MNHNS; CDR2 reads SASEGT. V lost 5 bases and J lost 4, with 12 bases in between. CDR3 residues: CASSKDYPYNEQFF. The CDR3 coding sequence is TGTGCCAGCAGTAAGGACTACCCATACAATGAGCAGTTCTTC.

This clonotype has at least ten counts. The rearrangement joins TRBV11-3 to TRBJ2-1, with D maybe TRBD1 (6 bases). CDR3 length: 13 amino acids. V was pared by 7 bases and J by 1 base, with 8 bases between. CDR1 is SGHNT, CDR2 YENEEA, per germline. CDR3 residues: CASIGQSYNEQFF. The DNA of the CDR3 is TGTGCCAGCATAGGACAGTCCTACAATGAGCAGTTCTTC.

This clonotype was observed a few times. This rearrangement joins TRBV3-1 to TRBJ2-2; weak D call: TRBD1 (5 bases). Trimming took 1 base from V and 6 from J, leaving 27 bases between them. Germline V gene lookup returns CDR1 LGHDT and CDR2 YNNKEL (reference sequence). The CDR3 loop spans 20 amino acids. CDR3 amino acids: CASSQVFVSLWGHRAGELFF. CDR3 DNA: TGTGCCAGCAGCCAAGTTTTCGTAAGCCTTTGGGGCCACCGCGCCGGGGAGCTGTTTTTT.